The 9 T cell receptor beta chains below come from one sample, sequenced in a study of molecular identifiers for immune sequencing clone quantification (dated by TCRdb to the late 2010s). Library prep was done by PCR. The sequencing machine was an Illumina HiSeq 4000. In TCRdb, the public reads were trimmed at Q25 with fastp and aligned with MiXCR, with productive beta chains retained. When rows share a CDR3 protein, they turn into one entry using the most common DNA and genes. The sample table holds approximately 500,000 distinct CDR3 sequences, of which over 20% were seen once. The ten largest clones capture approximately 0.84% of the sample. Sequencing was performed on naive CD8+ T cells from blood, with Jurkat cell RNA spiked in. The cell subset or site label, as the study defines it: FACS-sorted CD8+CD4-CCR7+CD45RA+ naive T cells. The source is a human donor in good health. Some libraries in this study had Jurkat cell RNA spiked in.

There are many counts of this clonotype. This chain uses TRBV30 with TRBJ1-1, with D uncertain. Looked up from germline, CDR1 is GTSNPN and CDR2 is SVGIG (reference sequence). This CDR3 has 10 residues. Trimming pared 3 bases from V and 3 bases from J, leaving 2 bases between. The CDR3 here is CAWRYTEAFF. For the CDR3, the DNA is TGTGCCTGGAGATACACTGAAGCTTTCTTT.

As regards this clonotype: An end of the junction differs from the germline gene, which may be a read error. This chain connects TRBV15 to TRBJ2-7; maybe TRBD2 (6 bases). The CDR3 covers 15 residues. Germline V gene sequence: CDR1 LNHNV, CDR2 YYDKDF (reference sequence). CDR3 DNA sequence: TGTGCCACCAGCTCCCGGGACTCCATAAATTACGATCAGTACTTC. It specifies CATSSRDSINYDQYF. Drawing the rest from reference TRBV15 and TRBJ2-7, the complete variable domain is DAMVIQNPRYQVTQFGKPVTLSCSQTLNHNVMYWYQQKSSQAPKLLFHYYDKDFNNEADTPDNFQSRRPNTSFCFLDIRSPGLGDTAMYLCATSSRDSINYDQYFGPGTRLTVT.

The chain recombines TRBV5-6 with TRBJ1-1; D is uncertain. V lost 0 bases, J lost 1 base, and 13 bases lay in between. There are 16 residues in the CDR3. Germline CDR1 is SGHDT and CDR2 is YYEEEE. CDR3 sequence: CASSLGLGVGNTEAFF. CDR3 DNA: TGTGCCAGCAGCTTGGGACTCGGGGTGGGGAACACTGAAGCTTTCTTT.

The chain joins TRBV19 to TRBJ1-2; possible D gene TRBD1, 6 bases. The germline gives CDR1 LNHDA, CDR2 SQIVND (reference sequence). This CDR3 is built from 13 residues. The V end was cut by 3 bases, the J end by 8 bases, with 13 bases between. CDR3 protein: CASSIGGGNGYTF. The CDR3 DNA follows: TGTGCCAGTAGTATCGGCGGGGGCAACGGCTACACCTTC.

At least ten counts were recorded for this clonotype. V is TRBV6-2 or TRBV6-3 and J is TRBJ2-3; TRBD1 agrees at 8 bases. Trimming at V came to 5 bases and at J to 2 bases, leaving 9 bases not matched to a gene. The germline CDR1 and CDR2 sequences are MNHEY and SVGEGT. The CDR3 has 16 amino acids. CDR3 sequence reads: CASSHPGQDPTDTQYF. CDR3 nucleotide sequence: TGTGCCAGCAGTCACCCGGGACAGGACCCCACAGATACGCAGTATTTT.

The gene calls are TRBV7-6 and TRBJ2-7, with TRBD2 identical over 9 bases. CDR3 length: 15 amino acids. Germline assignment: CDR1 SGHVS and CDR2 FNYEAQ. Trimming cost V 4 bases and J 6 bases; bases outside gene matches: 10. The DNA of the CDR3 is TGTGCCAGCAGCTCCCGATTAGCGGGAGTTATCGAGCAGTACTTC. It codes for CASSSRLAGVIEQYF. Drawing the rest from reference TRBV7-6 and TRBJ2-7, the complete variable domain is GAGVSQSPRYKVTKRGQDVALRCDPISGHVSLYWYRQALGQGPEFLTYFNYEAQQDKSGLPNDRFSAERPEGSISTLTIQRTEQRDSAMYRCASSSRLAGVIEQYFGPGTRLTVT.

As to this clonotype: A junction end diverges from the germline sequence, so it may reflect a read error. V is TRBV4-3 and J is TRBJ1-5; 8 bases map to TRBD1. This CDR3 has 16 amino acids. Germline V gives CDR1 LGHNA, CDR2 YSLEER. In DNA form, the CDR3 reads TGCGCCAGCAGCCATGAATCGGACAGGGATAATCAGCCCCTGCATTTT. Its protein is CASSHESDRDNQPLHF.

In its sample, this clonotype was seen a few times. The V and J genes are TRBV9 and TRBJ2-2, with 12 bases that match TRBD2. Germline loops: CDR1 SGDLS, CDR2 YYNGEE. Trimming took 1 base from V and 4 from J; bases not matched to a gene: 5. CDR3 length: 17 amino acids. CDR3 sequence: CASSVNLAGGGTGELFF. DNA of the CDR3: TGTGCCAGCAGCGTAAATCTAGCGGGGGGGGGCACCGGGGAGCTGTTTTTT.

This clonotype was recorded many times. The chain has TRBV2 and TRBJ1-2, with D possibly being TRBD1 (5 bases). CDR1 SNHLY and CDR2 FYNNEI come from the germline V gene. The germline V and J ends were trimmed by 7 bases and 8 bases, with 29 bases remaining between them. The CDR3 consists of 17 residues. The CDR3 here is CASNGEGGTDPGLGYTF. The CDR3 nucleotides read TGTGCCAGCAATGGGGAAGGAGGGACGGATCCAGGTTTGGGCTACACCTTC.